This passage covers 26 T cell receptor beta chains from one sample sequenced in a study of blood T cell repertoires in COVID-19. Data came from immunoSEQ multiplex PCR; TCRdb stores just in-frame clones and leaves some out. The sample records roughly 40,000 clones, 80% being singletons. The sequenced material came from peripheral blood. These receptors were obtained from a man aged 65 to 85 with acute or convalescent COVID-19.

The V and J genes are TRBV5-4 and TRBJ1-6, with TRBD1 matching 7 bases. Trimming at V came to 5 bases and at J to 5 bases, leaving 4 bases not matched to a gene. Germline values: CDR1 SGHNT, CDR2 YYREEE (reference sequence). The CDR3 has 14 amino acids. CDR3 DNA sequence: TGTGCCAGCAGAGAGACAGGGAATAATTCACCCCTCCACTTT. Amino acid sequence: CASRETGNNSPLHF.

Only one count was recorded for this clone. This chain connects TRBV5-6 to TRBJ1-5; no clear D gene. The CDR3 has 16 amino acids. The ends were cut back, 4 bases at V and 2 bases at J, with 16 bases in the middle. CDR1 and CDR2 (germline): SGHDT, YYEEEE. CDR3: CASSLAAGRGNQPQHF. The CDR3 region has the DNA TGTGCCAGCAGCCTAGCAGCAGGCCGGGGCAATCAGCCCCAGCATTTT.

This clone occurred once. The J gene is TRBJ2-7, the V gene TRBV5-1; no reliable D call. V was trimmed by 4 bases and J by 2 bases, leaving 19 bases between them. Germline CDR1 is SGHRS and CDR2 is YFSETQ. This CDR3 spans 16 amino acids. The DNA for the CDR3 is TGCGCCAGCAGCCTAGGATTTACTGCCCTTACCTACGAGCAGTACTTC. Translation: CASSLGFTALTYEQYF. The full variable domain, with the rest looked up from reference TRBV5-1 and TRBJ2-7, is KAGVTQTPRYLIKTRGQQVTLSCSPISGHRSVSWYQQTPGQGLQFLFEYFSETQRNKGNFPGRFSGRQFSNSRSEMNVSTLELGDSALYLCASSLGFTALTYEQYFGPGTRLTVT.

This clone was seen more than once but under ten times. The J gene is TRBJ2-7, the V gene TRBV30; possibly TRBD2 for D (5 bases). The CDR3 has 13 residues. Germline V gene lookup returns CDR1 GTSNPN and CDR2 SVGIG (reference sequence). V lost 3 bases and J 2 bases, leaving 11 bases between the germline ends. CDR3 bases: TGTGCCTGGAGCCCTAGCCCAACCTACGAGCAGTACTTC. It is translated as CAWSPSPTYEQYF.

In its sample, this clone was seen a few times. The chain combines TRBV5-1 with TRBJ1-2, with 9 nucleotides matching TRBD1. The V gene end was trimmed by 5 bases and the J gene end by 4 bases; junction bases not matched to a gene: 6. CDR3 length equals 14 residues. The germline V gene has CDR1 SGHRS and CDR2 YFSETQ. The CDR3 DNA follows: TGCGCCAGCAGTCGCCTGGGACAGGGCTATGGCTACACCTTC. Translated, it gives CASSRLGQGYGYTF. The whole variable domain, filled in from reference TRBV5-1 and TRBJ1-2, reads KAGVTQTPRYLIKTRGQQVTLSCSPISGHRSVSWYQQTPGQGLQFLFEYFSETQRNKGNFPGRFSGRQFSNSRSEMNVSTLELGDSALYLCASSRLGQGYGYTFGSGTRLTVV.

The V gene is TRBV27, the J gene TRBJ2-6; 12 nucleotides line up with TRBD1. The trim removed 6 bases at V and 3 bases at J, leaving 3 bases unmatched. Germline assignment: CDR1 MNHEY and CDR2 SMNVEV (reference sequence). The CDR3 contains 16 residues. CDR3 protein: CASRGQGAGGANVLTF. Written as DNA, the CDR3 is TGTGCCAGCAGGGGACAGGGGGCAGGTGGGGCCAACGTCCTGACTTTC.

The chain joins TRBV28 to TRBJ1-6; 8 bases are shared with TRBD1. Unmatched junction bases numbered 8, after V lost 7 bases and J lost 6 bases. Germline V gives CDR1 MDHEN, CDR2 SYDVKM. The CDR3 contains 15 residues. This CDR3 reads CASTTRTGFNSPLHF. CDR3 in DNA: TGTGCCAGCACTACCAGGACAGGGTTTAATTCACCCCTCCACTTT.

This CDR3 is CASSPFAPLAGNTIYF. As DNA, the CDR3 is TGTGCCAGCTCCCCTTTTGCGCCGCTGGCTGGAAACACCATATATTTT. This chain joins TRBV18 and TRBJ1-3, with no clear D. The ends were cut back, 6 bases at V and 2 bases at J, with 17 bases in the middle. This CDR3 comprises 16 residues. CDR1 is KGHSH, CDR2 LQKENI, per germline.

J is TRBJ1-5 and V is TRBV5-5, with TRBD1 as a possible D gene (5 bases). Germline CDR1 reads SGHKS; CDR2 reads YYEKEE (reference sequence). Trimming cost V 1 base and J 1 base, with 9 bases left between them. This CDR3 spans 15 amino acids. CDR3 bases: TGTGCCAGCAGCTTGACGGGGGGAAGCAATCAGCCCCAGCATTTT. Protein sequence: CASSLTGGSNQPQHF.

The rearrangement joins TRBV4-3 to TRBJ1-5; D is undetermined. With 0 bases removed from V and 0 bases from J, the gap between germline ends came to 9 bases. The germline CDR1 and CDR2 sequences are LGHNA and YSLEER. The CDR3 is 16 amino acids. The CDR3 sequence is CASSQDPDYSNQPQHF. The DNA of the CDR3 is TGCGCCAGCAGCCAAGACCCAGACTATAGCAATCAGCCCCAGCATTTT.

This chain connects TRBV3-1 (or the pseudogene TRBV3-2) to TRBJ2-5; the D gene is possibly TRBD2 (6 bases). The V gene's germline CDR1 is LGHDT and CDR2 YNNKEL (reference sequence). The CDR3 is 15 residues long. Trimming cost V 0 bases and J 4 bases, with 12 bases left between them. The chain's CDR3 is CASSQDRRGSETQYF. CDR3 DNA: TGTGCCAGCAGCCAAGATAGGAGGGGATCAGAGACCCAGTACTTC.

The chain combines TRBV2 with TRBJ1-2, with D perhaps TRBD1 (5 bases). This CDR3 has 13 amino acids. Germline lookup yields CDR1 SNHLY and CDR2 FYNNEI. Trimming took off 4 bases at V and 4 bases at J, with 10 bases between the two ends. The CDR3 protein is CASSGQSGYGYTF. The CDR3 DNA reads TGTGCCAGCAGTGGACAGTCGGGCTATGGCTACACCTTC.

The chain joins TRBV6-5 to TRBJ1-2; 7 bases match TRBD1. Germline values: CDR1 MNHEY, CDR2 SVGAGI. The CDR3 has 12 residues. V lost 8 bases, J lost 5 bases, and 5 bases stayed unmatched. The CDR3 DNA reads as TGTGCCAGCGCGAGGGGACAGTATGGCTACACCTTC. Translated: CASARGQYGYTF.

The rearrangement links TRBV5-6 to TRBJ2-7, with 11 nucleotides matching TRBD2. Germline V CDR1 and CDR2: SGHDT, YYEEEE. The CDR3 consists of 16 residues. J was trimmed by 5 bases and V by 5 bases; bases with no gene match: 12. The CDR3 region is CASSELAGGPENEQYF. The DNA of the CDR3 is TGTGCCAGCAGTGAATTAGCGGGGGGGCCGGAAAACGAGCAGTACTTC. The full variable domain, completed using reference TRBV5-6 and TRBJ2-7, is DAGVTQSPTHLIKTRGQQVTLRCSPKSGHDTVSWYQQALGQGPQFIFQYYEEEERQRGNFPDRFSGHQFPNYSSELNVNALLLGDSALYLCASSELAGGPENEQYFGPGTRLTVT.

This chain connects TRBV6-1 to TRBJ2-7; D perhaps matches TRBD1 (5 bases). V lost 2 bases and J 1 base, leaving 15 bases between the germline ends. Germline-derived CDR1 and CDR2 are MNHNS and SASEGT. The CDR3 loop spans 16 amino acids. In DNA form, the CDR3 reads TGTGCCAGCAGTGAACAGGGAAGCTCAAAGTCCTACGAGCAGTACTTC. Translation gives CASSEQGSSKSYEQYF.

The CDR3 sequence: CSVRGQGNTEAFF. The CDR3 DNA reads TGCAGCGTTCGGGGACAGGGGAACACTGAAGCTTTCTTT. The rearrangement links TRBV29-1 to TRBJ1-1; TRBD1 aligns across 9 bases. The germline gives CDR1 SQVTM, CDR2 ANQGSEA. The V segment lost 5 bases and the J segment 1 base; nucleotides outside the gene matches: 2. CDR3 length equals 13 residues. Full variable domain (rest looked up from reference TRBV29-1 and TRBJ1-1): SAVISQKPSRDICQRGTSLTIQCQVDSQVTMMFWYRQQPGQSLTLIATANQGSEATYESGFVIDKFPISRPNLTFSTLTVSNMSPEDSSIYLCSVRGQGNTEAFFGQGTRLTVV.

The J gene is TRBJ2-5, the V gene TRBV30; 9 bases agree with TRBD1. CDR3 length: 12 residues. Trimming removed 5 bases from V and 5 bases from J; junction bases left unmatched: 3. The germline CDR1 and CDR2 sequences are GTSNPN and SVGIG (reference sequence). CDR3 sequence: CAWRGQGETQYF. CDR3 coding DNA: TGTGCCTGGCGTGGACAGGGGGAGACCCAGTACTTC.

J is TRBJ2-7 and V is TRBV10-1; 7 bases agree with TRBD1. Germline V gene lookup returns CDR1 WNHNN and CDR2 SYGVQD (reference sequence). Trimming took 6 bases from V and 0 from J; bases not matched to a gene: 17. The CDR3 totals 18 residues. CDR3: CASSPLPGTEQNSYEQYF. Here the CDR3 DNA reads TGCGCCAGCAGCCCCCTCCCCGGGACAGAACAAAACTCCTACGAGCAGTACTTC.

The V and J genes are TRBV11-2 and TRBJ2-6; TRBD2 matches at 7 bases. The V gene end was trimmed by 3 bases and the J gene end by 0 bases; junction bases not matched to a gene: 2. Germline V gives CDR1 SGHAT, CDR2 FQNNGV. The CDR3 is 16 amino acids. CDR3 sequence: CASSLRESSGANVLTF. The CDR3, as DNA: TGTGCCAGCAGCTTGCGGGAGAGCTCTGGGGCCAACGTCCTGACTTTC.

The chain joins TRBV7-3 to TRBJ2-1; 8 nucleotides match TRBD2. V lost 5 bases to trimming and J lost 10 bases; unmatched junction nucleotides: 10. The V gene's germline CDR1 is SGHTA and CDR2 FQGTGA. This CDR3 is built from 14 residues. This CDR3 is CASSPQVAGHEQFF. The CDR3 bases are TGTGCCAGCAGCCCCCAGGTAGCGGGGCACGAGCAGTTCTTC. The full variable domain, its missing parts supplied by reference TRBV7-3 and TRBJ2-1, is GAGVSQTPSNKVTEKGKYVELRCDPISGHTALYWYRQSLGQGPEFLIYFQGTGAADDSGLPNDRFFAVRPEGSVSTLKIQRTERGDSAVYLCASSPQVAGHEQFFGPGTRLTVL.

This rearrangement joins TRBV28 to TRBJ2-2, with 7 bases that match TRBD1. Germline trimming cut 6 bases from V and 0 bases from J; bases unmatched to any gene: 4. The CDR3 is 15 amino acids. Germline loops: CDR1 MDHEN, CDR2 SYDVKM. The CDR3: CASRLTGPNTGELFF. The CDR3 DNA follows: TGTGCCAGCAGATTGACAGGGCCGAACACCGGGGAGCTGTTTTTT.

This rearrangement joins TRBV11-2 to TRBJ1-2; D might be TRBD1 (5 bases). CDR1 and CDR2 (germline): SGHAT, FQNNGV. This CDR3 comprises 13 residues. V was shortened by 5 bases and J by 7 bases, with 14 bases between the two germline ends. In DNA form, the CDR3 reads TGTGCCAGCAGCCTACAAGGGGATACTGGCTACACCTTC. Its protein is CASSLQGDTGYTF.

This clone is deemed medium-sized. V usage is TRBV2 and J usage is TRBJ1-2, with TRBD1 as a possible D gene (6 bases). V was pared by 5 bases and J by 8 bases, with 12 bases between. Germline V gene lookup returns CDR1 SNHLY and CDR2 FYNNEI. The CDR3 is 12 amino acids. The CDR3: CASSIGQYGYTF. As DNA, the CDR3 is TGTGCCAGCAGTATCGGACAGTACGGCTACACCTTC.

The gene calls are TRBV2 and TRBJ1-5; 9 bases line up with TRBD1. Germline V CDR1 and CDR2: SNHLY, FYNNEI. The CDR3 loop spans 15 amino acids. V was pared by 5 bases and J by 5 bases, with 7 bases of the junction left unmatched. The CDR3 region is CASSRTGGRDQPQHF. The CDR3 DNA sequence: TGTGCCAGCAGTCGAACAGGGGGCCGAGATCAGCCCCAGCATTTT.

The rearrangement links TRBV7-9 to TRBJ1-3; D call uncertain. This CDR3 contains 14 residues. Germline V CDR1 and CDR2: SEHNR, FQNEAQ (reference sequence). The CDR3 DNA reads TGTACCCACCATGGGGAGAGCTCTGGAAACACCATATATTTT. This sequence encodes CTHHGESSGNTIYF.

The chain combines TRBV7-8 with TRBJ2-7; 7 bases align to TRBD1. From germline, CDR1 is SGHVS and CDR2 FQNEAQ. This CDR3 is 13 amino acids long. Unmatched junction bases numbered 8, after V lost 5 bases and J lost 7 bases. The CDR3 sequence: CASSTWDSIEQYF. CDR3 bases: TGTGCCAGCAGCACCTGGGACAGTATAGAGCAGTACTTC.